Each of the 20 T cell receptor beta chains below was sequenced from the same sample in a study of T cell responses to AZD1222 COVID-19 vaccine. Here immunoSEQ multiplex PCR was the method, and the copy in TCRdb shows in-frame clones only, minus some. This sample has 100,000 to 120,000 clones, with more than 90% found just once. The sample was peripheral blood, taken 28 days after the second AZD1222 dose. The origin of the receptors is an adult who received the AZD1222 COVID-19 vaccine.

The genes are TRBV19 and TRBJ1-1; TRBD1 matches at 7 bases. The CDR3 has 15 amino acids. CDR1 and CDR2 (germline): LNHDA, SQIVND (reference sequence). The V gene end was trimmed by 10 bases and the J gene end by 0 bases; junction bases not matched to a gene: 11. CDR3 sequence: CATQSGTAMNTEAFF. CDR3 DNA: TGTGCCACACAGTCTGGGACAGCTATGAACACTGAAGCTTTCTTT. Together with reference TRBV19 and TRBJ1-1, the CDR3 gives the full variable domain: DGGITQSPKYLFRKEGQNVTLSCEQNLNHDAMYWYRQDPGQGLRLIYYSQIVNDFQKGDIAEGYSVSREKKESFPLTVTSAQKNPTAFYLCATQSGTAMNTEAFFGQGTRLTVV.

The J gene is TRBJ1-2, the V gene TRBV7-2; the D is unclear. This CDR3 spans 14 amino acids. Germline CDR1 is SGHTA and CDR2 is FQGNSA. Trimming took off 3 bases at V and 3 bases at J, with 11 bases between the two ends. The CDR3 nucleotides are TGTGCCAGCAGCTTCCTCGGGAGGGACTATGGCTACACCTTC. It yields the protein CASSFLGRDYGYTF.

In this sample, this clone turned up once. The chain carries TRBV19 and TRBJ1-2; TRBD1 might be the D (5 bases). The CDR3 contains 15 residues. V shed 7 bases and J shed 4 bases, with 19 bases lying between them. CDR1 is LNHDA and CDR2 is SQIVND in the germline V gene (reference sequence). The CDR3 DNA is TGTGCCAGTATTCCAAACCCGGGACTGAGCTATGGCTACACCTTC. This sequence encodes CASIPNPGLSYGYTF.

This chain joins TRBV11-2 and TRBJ2-7, with D unresolved. The V end was cut by 1 base, the J end by 4 bases, with 8 bases between. This CDR3 contains 13 residues. Germline V lookup: CDR1 SGHAT, CDR2 FQNNGV. The DNA for the CDR3 is TGTGCCAGCAGCTTAGCCAGGTTGTACGAGCAGTACTTC. The encoded protein is CASSLARLYEQYF.

The chain combines TRBV4-1 with TRBJ1-2; D ambiguous. The CDR3 extends over 15 amino acids. The V end was cut by 4 bases, the J end by 1 base, with 13 bases between. Germline values: CDR1 MGHRA, CDR2 YSYEKL. CDR3 sequence: CASSPLSGSNYGYTF. The CDR3 region has the DNA TGCGCCAGCAGCCCGTTATCCGGGAGTAACTATGGCTACACCTTC.

Only one count was recorded for this clone. This chain connects TRBV19 to TRBJ2-5; 7 positions match TRBD1. Germline CDR1 and CDR2: LNHDA and SQIVND (reference sequence). Trimming took 6 bases from V and 4 from J; bases not matched to a gene: 17. The CDR3 is 17 amino acids. CDR3 sequence (DNA): TGTGCCAGTAGCATTTCGAGTCGACTCAGGGGGACAGAGACCCAGTACTTC. Protein sequence: CASSISSRLRGTETQYF.

This clone was detected only a few times. The chain recombines TRBV7-9 with TRBJ2-3; 11 bases align to TRBD2. Trimming removed 3 bases from V and 0 bases from J; junction bases left unmatched: 5. Germline CDR1 SEHNR, CDR2 FQNEAQ (reference sequence). This CDR3 is 17 amino acids long. The CDR3 region has the DNA TGTGCCAGCAGCTTCCTTAGCGGGGGGGGTAGCACAGATACGCAGTATTTT. It encodes CASSFLSGGGSTDTQYF.

This clone was seen a single time. This chain joins TRBV18 and TRBJ2-7, with D possibly TRBD2 on 5 matching bases. Germline values: CDR1 KGHSH, CDR2 LQKENI. V lost 3 bases to trimming and J lost 3 bases, with 6 bases between them. The CDR3 contains 12 residues. CDR3 residues: CASSPRGYEQYF. In DNA, the CDR3 is TGTGCCAGCTCACCTCGGGGCTACGAGCAGTACTTC.

The CDR3 loop reads CASSLGLAGRETQYF. The CDR3 DNA reads TGTGCCAGCAGCTTGGGACTAGCGGGGAGAGAGACCCAGTACTTC. The chain uses TRBV5-4 and TRBJ2-5; 11 positions agree with TRBD2. The V gene's germline CDR1 is SGHNT and CDR2 YYREEE (reference sequence). This CDR3 contains 15 residues. J was trimmed by 4 bases and V by 0 bases; bases with no gene match: 2.

This clone was seen only once. V and J are TRBV12-5 and TRBJ1-2, with D maybe TRBD1 (5 bases). Germline CDR1 reads LGHNT; CDR2 reads FRNRAP. V lost 9 bases and J 4 bases, leaving 12 bases between the germline ends. There are 12 residues in the CDR3. The CDR3 sequence is CASGAGSYGYTF. In nucleotides, the CDR3 is TGTGCTAGCGGGGCAGGCAGCTATGGCTACACCTTC.

V and J are TRBV15 and TRBJ2-5; D unclear. The CDR3 is 12 amino acids. V shed 0 bases and J shed 1 base, with 0 bases lying between them. Germline loops: CDR1 LNHNV, CDR2 YYDKDF (reference sequence). The DNA for the CDR3 is TGTGCCACCAGCAGAGACCAAGAGACCCAGTACTTC. It codes for CATSRDQETQYF.

The chain uses TRBV2 and TRBJ1-1; D gene ambiguous. Germline lookup yields CDR1 SNHLY and CDR2 FYNNEI. V lost 5 bases to trimming and J lost 4 bases, with 11 bases between them. The CDR3 totals 13 residues. In DNA, the CDR3 is TGTGCCAGCAGTCCACGTGTCCTCACTGAAGCTTTCTTT. Its translation: CASSPRVLTEAFF.

This chain links TRBV5-1 with TRBJ1-1, with a tentative D call TRBD1 (6 bases). CDR3 size: 16 residues. V shed 0 bases and J shed 1 base, with 13 bases lying between them. The germline CDR1 and CDR2 sequences are SGHRS and YFSETQ. CDR3 loop: CASSLAGGHGNTEAFF. CDR3 in DNA: TGCGCCAGCAGCTTGGCCGGGGGGCATGGGAACACTGAAGCTTTCTTT.

A few counts support this clone. This sample includes further DNA sequences coding for the same CDR3. V and J are TRBV4-2 and TRBJ1-1; TRBD1 matches at 10 bases. V was clipped by 1 base and J by 5 bases; unmatched bases: 4. The CDR3 runs to 15 residues. Per the germline V gene, CDR1 is LGHNA and CDR2 is YNFKEQ. In DNA form, the CDR3 reads TGTGCCAGCAGCCAAGCGAGGACAGGGGGGACTGAAGCTTTCTTT. This encodes CASSQARTGGTEAFF.

The chain carries TRBV27 and TRBJ2-1; TRBD1 agrees at 7 bases. Germline CDR1 MNHEY, CDR2 SMNVEV (reference sequence). The CDR3 length is 18 residues. The junction had 18 bases not matched to a gene; V was cut back by 6 bases and J by 4 bases. The CDR3 is CASRLLVGGQMWYNEQFF. CDR3 bases: TGTGCCAGCAGGCTTCTAGTAGGGGGCCAGATGTGGTACAATGAGCAGTTCTTC.

The rearrangement joins TRBV7-9 to TRBJ1-3; D unresolved. This CDR3 is built from 16 residues. Germline V gene lookup returns CDR1 SEHNR and CDR2 FQNEAQ (reference sequence). V was pared by 0 bases and J by 4 bases, with 13 bases between. The CDR3 region has the DNA TGTGCCAGCAGCTTAGCGCCTGGAGTCGAAGGAAACACCATATATTTT. As protein: CASSLAPGVEGNTIYF.

The gene calls are TRBV2 and TRBJ2-3; 13 nucleotides align to TRBD2. Losses at the gene ends were 7 bases for V and 6 bases for J; bases not matched to a gene: 7. The CDR3 has 15 amino acids. Germline-derived CDR1 and CDR2 are SNHLY and FYNNEI. DNA of the CDR3: TGTGCCAGCACTCTCGAACTAGCGGGGGGGGATACGCAGTATTTT. Protein product: CASTLELAGGDTQYF.

This chain links TRBV20-1 with TRBJ1-2, with D possibly matching TRBD1 (6 bases). In germline, CDR1 is DFQATT, CDR2 SNEGSKA (reference sequence). The ends were cut back, 8 bases at V and 8 bases at J, with 15 bases in the middle. The CDR3 totals 11 residues. The CDR3 sequence is CSTYRAEGYTF. As DNA, the CDR3 is TGCAGTACCTACAGGGCTGAGGGCTACACCTTC.

This clone was seen only once. V is TRBV7-8 and J is TRBJ2-3, with D tentatively TRBD1 (5 bases). Looked up from germline, CDR1 is SGHVS and CDR2 is FQNEAQ. V lost 5 bases and J 5 bases, leaving 14 bases between the germline ends. This CDR3 region has 14 residues. The CDR3 DNA reads TGTGCCAGCAGCCCAGCGACAGCAAAAGATACGCAGTATTTT. It specifies CASSPATAKDTQYF.

The chain is built from TRBV28 and TRBJ2-6, with D possibly being TRBD1 or TRBD2 (6 bases each). This CDR3 is 14 amino acids long. Trimming took 5 bases from V and 10 from J, leaving 15 bases between them. The germline V gene encodes CDR1 MDHEN and CDR2 SYDVKM. The CDR3 protein is CASSKGGSTNVLTF. In nucleotides, the CDR3 is TGTGCCAGCAGTAAGGGGGGCAGTACTAACGTCCTGACTTTC.